Following are 12 T cell receptor beta chains from one sample sequenced in a study of blood T cell repertoires in COVID-19. The data were produced by immunoSEQ multiplex PCR, yet TCRdb's version contains in-frame clones alone and is incomplete. Of over 100,000 clones listed, 91% were seen once; the top ten hold roughly 6%. Material for sequencing was peripheral blood. The source is a human donor in a cohort sampled during active COVID-19.

The chain combines TRBV6-2 or TRBV6-3 with TRBJ2-7; D possibly corresponds to TRBD2 (5 bases). Trimming shortened V by 0 bases and J by 5 bases, and 11 bases separated the two germline ends. The germline V gene encodes CDR1 MNHEY and CDR2 SVGEGT. This CDR3 contains 14 residues. This chain's CDR3 is CASSYSRGYHEQYF. CDR3 bases: TGTGCCAGCAGTTACTCTAGAGGGTACCACGAGCAGTACTTC.

DNA for the CDR3: TGTGCCAGTCAACCGGGCCCAGCTTCAGGGAAGGCCCAGCATTTT. It encodes CASQPGPASGKAQHF. V usage is TRBV19 and J usage is TRBJ1-5; possible D gene TRBD1, 5 bases. The CDR3 has 15 residues. Germline V CDR1 and CDR2: LNHDA, SQIVND (reference sequence). Trimming took off 8 bases at V and 11 bases at J, with 25 bases between the two ends.

The chain uses TRBV5-5 and TRBJ1-1, with D possibly TRBD1 on 5 matching bases. Between the trimmed V and J ends, which lost 0 bases and 4 bases, there was a span of 10 bases. Germline CDR1 reads SGHKS; CDR2 reads YYEKEE (reference sequence). The CDR3 consists of 14 residues. In nucleotides, the CDR3 is TGTGCCAGCAGCTTGGAGGGGCCAAGCACTGAAGCTTTCTTT. Translating it yields CASSLEGPSTEAFF.

V usage is TRBV9 and J usage is TRBJ2-1; 12 bases are a match to TRBD2. This CDR3 region has 17 residues. V gave up 4 bases and J gave up 4 bases; unmatched junction bases: 9. Per germline, CDR1 SGDLS and CDR2 YYNGEE. CDR3: CASSPRLGLAGYNEQFF. The CDR3 nucleotides are TGTGCCAGCAGCCCTCGACTGGGACTAGCGGGTTACAATGAGCAGTTCTTC.

Many counts were recorded for this clone. This chain connects TRBV5-6 to TRBJ2-7; 10 bases map to TRBD1. Losses at the gene ends were 3 bases for V and 6 bases for J; bases not matched to a gene: 0. The germline V gene has CDR1 SGHDT and CDR2 YYEEEE. This CDR3 has 12 amino acids. CDR3 bases: TGTGCCAGCAGCTGGGACAGGGGCGAGCAGTACTTC. Encoded protein: CASSWDRGEQYF.

The J gene is TRBJ2-7, the V gene TRBV6-5; D not resolved. With 0 bases removed from V and 4 bases from J, the gap between germline ends came to 13 bases. Germline CDR1 is MNHEY and CDR2 is SVGAGI. This CDR3 has 15 residues. CDR3 amino acids: CASSYSRGIRYEQYF. The DNA for the CDR3 is TGTGCCAGCAGTTACTCGAGAGGAATTCGGTACGAGCAGTACTTC.

In its sample, this clone was seen once. Different DNA sequences within this sample yield the same CDR3. The CDR3 reads CAWSVRGGTEAFF. CDR3 DNA: TGTGCCTGGAGTGTACGGGGGGGCACTGAAGCTTTCTTT. The chain employs TRBV30 and TRBJ1-1; a weak D match, TRBD1 (5 bases). The germline gives CDR1 GTSNPN, CDR2 SVGIG (reference sequence). The V gene lost 0 bases and the J gene lost 4 bases, with 9 bases spanning the gap. The CDR3 is 13 amino acids.

The rearrangement links TRBV13 to TRBJ2-3; 14 bases are a match to TRBD2. In germline, CDR1 is PRHDT, CDR2 FYEKMQ (reference sequence). Germline trimming cut 3 bases from V and 1 base from J; bases unmatched to any gene: 0. The CDR3 length is 16 residues. CDR3 protein: CASSLGLAGGTDTQYF. As DNA, the CDR3 is TGTGCCAGCAGCTTGGGACTAGCGGGGGGCACAGATACGCAGTATTTT.

The J gene is TRBJ2-4, the V gene TRBV29-1; D may be TRBD2 (5 bases). This CDR3 comprises 15 residues. The germline V and J ends were trimmed by 7 bases and 3 bases, with 19 bases remaining between them. Germline lookup yields CDR1 SQVTM and CDR2 ANQGSEA. CDR3 DNA: TGCAGCGCCGGGAACCGACGGGGAGTCAAAAACATTCAGTACTTC. Translation gives CSAGNRRGVKNIQYF. Variable domain in full (rest from reference TRBV29-1 and TRBJ2-4): SAVISQKPSRDICQRGTSLTIQCQVDSQVTMMFWYRQQPGQSLTLIATANQGSEATYESGFVIDKFPISRPNLTFSTLTVSNMSPEDSSIYLCSAGNRRGVKNIQYFGAGTRLSVL.

V and J are TRBV19 and TRBJ1-5; TRBD1 matches at 10 bases. The J segment lost 0 bases and the V segment lost 7 bases, leaving 12 bases of the junction unmatched. The CDR3 sequence is 18 residues long. Germline CDR1 reads LNHDA; CDR2 reads SQIVND (reference sequence). The CDR3 sequence is CASKTRDRGAYSNQPQHF. CDR3 DNA: TGTGCCAGTAAGACCCGGGACAGGGGAGCTTATAGCAATCAGCCCCAGCATTTT. Together with reference TRBV19 and TRBJ1-5, the CDR3 gives the full variable domain: DGGITQSPKYLFRKEGQNVTLSCEQNLNHDAMYWYRQDPGQGLRLIYYSQIVNDFQKGDIAEGYSVSREKKESFPLTVTSAQKNPTAFYLCASKTRDRGAYSNQPQHFGDGTRLSIL.

The V gene is TRBV10-3, the J gene TRBJ2-3; TRBD2 agrees at 7 bases. The germline V gene has CDR1 ENHRY and CDR2 SYGVKD. Losses at the gene ends were 6 bases for V and 4 bases for J; bases not matched to a gene: 19. The CDR3 runs 18 residues. This CDR3 is CAISAFIGGRYPSDTQYF. For the CDR3, the DNA is TGTGCCATCAGCGCTTTCATTGGCGGGAGATACCCCTCAGATACGCAGTATTTT.

The chain links TRBV12-5 to TRBJ1-1, with D maybe TRBD1 (6 bases). Trimming stripped 5 bases from V and 1 base from J, with 8 bases between. Germline lookup yields CDR1 LGHNT and CDR2 FRNRAP. This CDR3 contains 13 residues. Written as DNA, the CDR3 is TGTGCTAGTGGTATACAGGGGAACACTGAAGCTTTCTTT. It specifies CASGIQGNTEAFF.